This record looks at one TCR beta chain sequence and its context. Its cognate antigen is unknown. The data originate from a study of cytomegalovirus exposure and HLA in healthy donors. Study-level information: An early data release held 79 million or so unique TCRs from HLA-typed donors. Findings and caveats of the study: Accurate prediction of HLA-A and HLA-B alleles (for most subjects) was reportedly achieved from TCR beta sequences. Follow-up analysis seemed to connect common viral pathogens with several of the most significant clusters identified. Testing in vitro showed a few CMV-associated chains specific for CMV antigens.

The primer mix had 60 Vbeta and 13 Jbeta primers. Only in-frame clones appear in the TCRdb table, and some are missing; sequencing was by immunoSEQ multiplex PCR. The sample comprises some 150,000 clones, about 79% of which are singletons, and about 2% rests with the top ten. V dropped 4 bases and J dropped 7; count of bases not matched to a gene: 7. This CDR3 is built from 15 residues. Germline V gene sequence: CDR1 SGHDT, CDR2 YYEEEE. J is TRBJ2-2 and V is TRBV5-6; 10 bases are shared with TRBD1. Sequenced sample: PBMCs. This clonotype was sampled from a woman between 50 and 59 years old in good health and CMV-seronegative. The CDR3 loop is CASSPGTGAVGELFF. The CDR3 nucleotides are TGTGCCAGCAGCCCCGGGACAGGGGCTGTCGGGGAGCTGTTTTTT.